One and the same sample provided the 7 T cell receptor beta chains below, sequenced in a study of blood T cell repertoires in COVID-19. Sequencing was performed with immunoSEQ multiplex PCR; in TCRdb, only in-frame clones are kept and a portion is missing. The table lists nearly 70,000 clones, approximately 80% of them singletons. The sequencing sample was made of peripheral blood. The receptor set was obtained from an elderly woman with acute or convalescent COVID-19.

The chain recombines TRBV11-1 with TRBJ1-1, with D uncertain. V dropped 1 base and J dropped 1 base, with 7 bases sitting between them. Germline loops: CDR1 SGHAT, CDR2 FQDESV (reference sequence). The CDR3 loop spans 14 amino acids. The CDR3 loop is CASSLGSGNTEAFF. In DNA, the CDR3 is TGTGCCAGCAGCTTAGGTTCGGGGAACACTGAAGCTTTCTTT.

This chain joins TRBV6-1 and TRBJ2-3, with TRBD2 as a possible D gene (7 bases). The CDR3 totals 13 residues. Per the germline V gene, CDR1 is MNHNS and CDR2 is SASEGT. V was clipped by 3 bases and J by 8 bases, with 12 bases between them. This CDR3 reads CASSDSGEGTQYF. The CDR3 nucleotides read TGTGCCAGCAGTGATTCAGGGGAGGGTACGCAGTATTTT.

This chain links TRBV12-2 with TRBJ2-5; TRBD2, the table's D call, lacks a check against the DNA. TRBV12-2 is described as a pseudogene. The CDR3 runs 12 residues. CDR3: CASRSLQETQYF. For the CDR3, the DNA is TGTGCAAGTCGCTCCCTACAAGAGACCCAGTACTTC.

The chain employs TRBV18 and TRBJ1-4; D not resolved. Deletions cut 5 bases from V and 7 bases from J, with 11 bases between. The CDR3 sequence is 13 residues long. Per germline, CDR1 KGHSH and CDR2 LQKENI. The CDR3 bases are TGTGCCAGCTCAGTAGGGAGCGGTGAAAAACTGTTTTTT. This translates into CASSVGSGEKLFF.

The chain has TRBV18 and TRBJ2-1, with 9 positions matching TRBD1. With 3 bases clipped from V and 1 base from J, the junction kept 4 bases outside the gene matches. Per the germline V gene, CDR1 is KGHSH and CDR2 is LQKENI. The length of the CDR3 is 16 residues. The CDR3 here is CASSPAGTGSYNEQFF. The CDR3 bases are TGTGCCAGCTCACCTGCCGGGACAGGGTCCTACAATGAGCAGTTCTTC.

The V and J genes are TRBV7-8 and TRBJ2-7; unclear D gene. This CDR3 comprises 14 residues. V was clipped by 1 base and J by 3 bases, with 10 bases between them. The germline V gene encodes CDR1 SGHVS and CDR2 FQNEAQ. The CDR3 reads CASSLDSPNYEQYF. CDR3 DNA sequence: TGTGCCAGCAGCTTAGACAGCCCTAACTACGAGCAGTACTTC.

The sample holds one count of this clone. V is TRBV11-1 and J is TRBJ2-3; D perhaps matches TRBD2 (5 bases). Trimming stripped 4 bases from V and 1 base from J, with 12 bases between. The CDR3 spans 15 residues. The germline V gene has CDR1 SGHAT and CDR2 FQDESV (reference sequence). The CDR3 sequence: CASSSQGGRTDTQYF. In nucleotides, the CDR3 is TGTGCCAGCAGCTCCCAAGGCGGGCGCACAGATACGCAGTATTTT.